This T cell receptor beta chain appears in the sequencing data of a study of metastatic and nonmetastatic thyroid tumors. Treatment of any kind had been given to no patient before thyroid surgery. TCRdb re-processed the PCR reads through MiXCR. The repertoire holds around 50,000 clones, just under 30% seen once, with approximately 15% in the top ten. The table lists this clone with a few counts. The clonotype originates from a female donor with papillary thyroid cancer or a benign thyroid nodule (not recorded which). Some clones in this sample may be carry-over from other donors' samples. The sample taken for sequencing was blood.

CDR3 sequence reads: CASSQLLGYTDTQYF. CDR3 coding DNA: TGTGCCAGTTCCCAACTACTCGGATACACAGATACGCAGTATTTT. The rearrangement joins TRBV19 to TRBJ2-3, with D unclear. Per germline, CDR1 LNHDA and CDR2 SQIVND (reference sequence). This CDR3 contains 15 residues. V lost 8 bases and J 2 bases, leaving 17 bases between the germline ends.